This TCR beta chain comes out of a study of graft-versus-host responses after intestinal transplantation. Background on the study: The study gave all recipients anti-thymocyte globulin induction, then tacrolimus and steroids for about 3 years. Findings and caveats of the study: GvH clones appeared in recipient marrow, some first in ileum or blood. With peak circulating GvH clone levels came an association with early post-transplant HvG declines.

V lost 6 bases to trimming and J lost 1 base, with 4 bases between them. The CDR3 covers 12 residues. The germline gives CDR1 LNHDA, CDR2 SQIVND (reference sequence). Measured with immunoSEQ multiplex PCR; TCRdb has only the in-frame clones, and not every one. The repertoire holds about 130,000 clones, with around 90% as singletons. On this clone itself: No antigen is known for it. Other DNA sequences of this sample code for an identical CDR3.

The sequence was obtained from a human donor who received an intestinal transplant. The sample was unstimulated CD4+ T cells sorted from spleen or lymph node cells, taken before intestinal transplant. This sequence joins TRBV19 and TRBJ1-5, with D uncertain. The CDR3 bases are TGTGCCAGTAGGGGGAGCAATCAGCCCCAGCATTTT. It specifies CASRGSNQPQHF.